This T cell receptor beta chain was found in a study of OX40 agonist ivuxolimab in advanced cancers. Whole-study context: Cancers in dose escalation were hepatocellular, melanoma, renal cell and head and neck. Treatment received earlier with anti-PD-1, anti-PD-L1 or anti-CTLA-4 agents was allowed, and over 35% had some.

V shed 2 bases, J shed 0 bases, and the junction held 9 bases outside the gene matches. The CDR3 runs 19 residues. The germline V gene has CDR1 SGHDT and CDR2 YYEEEE. The table came from immunoSEQ multiplex PCR; TCRdb's copy has only in-frame clones and leaves some out. The table has approximately 58,000 clones, approximately 88% seen once. This receptor was obtained from an adult with an advanced solid tumor such as melanoma, head and neck, liver or kidney cancer. This chain connects TRBV5-6 to TRBJ2-7, with 15 nucleotides matching TRBD2. Sample: CD4+ or CD8+ T cells sorted from blood, taken in a trial of the OX40 agonist ivuxolimab. DNA for the CDR3: TGTGCCAGCAGCTTCGGACTAGCGGGAGGGCCTGGCACCTCCTACGAGCAGTACTTC. Residues: CASSFGLAGGPGTSYEQYF.